Listed below are T cell receptor beta chains from one sample, sequenced in a study of shared clonotypes between healthy human individuals. Clones were read by immunoSEQ multiplex PCR, and TCRdb kept only the in-frame ones, dropping some. Counted here are nearly 1 million clones, more than 75% occurring once; the ten biggest clones make up over 1.3%. Sequencing input: memory CD4+ T cells sorted from blood. These TCRs come from a man younger than 35 in good health. CDR3s include the opening cysteine and the closing phenylalanine or tryptophan. The order of the fields is CDR3 protein, CDR3 DNA, clone size, D gene, V gene, J gene. D genes are given only for firm matches. Rows give clone size only sometimes, using once, few, many, or a class for an expanded clone.

CDR3: CASSLLGIRETQYF; DNA: TGCGCCAGCAGCTTGCTTGGAATTCGGGAGACCCAGTACTTC; size: once; D: NA; V: TRBV5-1; J: TRBJ2-5
CDR3: CASSPLGEETQYF; DNA: TGCGCCAGCAGCCCTCTCGGGGAAGAGACCCAGTACTTC; size: few; D: NA; V: TRBV5-1; J: TRBJ2-5
CDR3: CAWSVGGGYTF; DNA: TGTGCCTGGAGTGTTGGGGGAGGCTACACCTTC; size: NA; D: NA; V: TRBV30; J: TRBJ1-2
CDR3: CASSEGLLGGQLNSPLHF; DNA: TGCGCCAGCAGTGAGGGACTCCTAGGAGGACAGCTTAATTCACCCCTCCACTTT; size: once; D: NA; V: TRBV10-2; J: TRBJ1-6
CDR3: CASSFLTGVAQETQYF; DNA: TGTGCCAGCAGCTTCCTAACGGGAGTCGCGCAAGAGACCCAGTACTTC; size: NA; D: NA; V: TRBV7-9; J: TRBJ2-5
CDR3: CASSRTSGMHTDTQYF; DNA: TGTGCCAGCTCCCGGACTAGCGGGATGCACACAGATACGCAGTATTTT; size: NA; D: TRBD2; V: TRBV7-9; J: TRBJ2-3
CDR3: CASSDKKATDTQYF; DNA: TGTGCCAGCAGTGATAAAAAAGCCACAGATACGCAGTATTTT; size: few; D: NA; V: TRBV2; J: TRBJ2-3
CDR3: CASSNWGQETQYF; DNA: TGTGCCAGCAGCAATTGGGGCCAAGAGACCCAGTACTTC; size: once; D: NA; V: TRBV5-5; J: TRBJ2-5
CDR3: CAISKVLANTGELFF; DNA: TGTGCCATCTCGAAAGTGTTAGCCAACACCGGGGAGCTGTTTTTT; size: NA; D: NA; V: TRBV2; J: TRBJ2-2
CDR3: CASSLAIGAATEYF; DNA: TGTGCCAGCAGTTTGGCTATTGGAGCGGCAACGGAGTACTTC; size: NA; D: NA; V: TRBV28; J: TRBJ2-7
CDR3: CASSSLNRITYEQYF; DNA: TGTGCCAGCAGTTCGCTTAACAGGATCACGTACGAGCAGTACTTC; size: once; D: NA; V: TRBV27; J: TRBJ2-7
CDR3: CASSGGTHQETQYF; DNA: TGTGCCAGCAGCGGAGGGACCCACCAAGAGACCCAGTACTTC; size: NA; D: NA; V: TRBV9; J: TRBJ2-5
CDR3: CASSKSGALSGANVLTF; DNA: TGTGCCAGCAGCAAGTCAGGGGCTCTCTCTGGGGCCAACGTCCTGACTTTC; size: NA; D: NA; V: TRBV21-1; J: TRBJ2-6
CDR3: CASSRRLAGLQGETQYF; DNA: TGTGCCAGCAGCCGGCGCCTAGCGGGGCTTCAGGGGGAGACCCAGTACTTC; size: few; D: TRBD2; V: TRBV11-2; J: TRBJ2-5
CDR3: CASSSPDRVEQYF; DNA: TGTGCCAGCAGTTCACCGGACAGGGTTGAGCAGTACTTC; size: NA; D: TRBD1; V: TRBV28; J: TRBJ2-7
CDR3: CAENWDEQYF; DNA: TGCGCGGAAAACTGGGACGAGCAGTACTTC; size: NA; D: NA; V: TRBV23-1; J: TRBJ2-7
CDR3: CASIVGVNTGELFF; DNA: TGTGCCAGCATTGTCGGGGTGAACACCGGGGAGCTGTTTTTT; size: NA; D: NA; V: TRBV6-1; J: TRBJ2-2
CDR3: CASRWGLAGPDTQYF; DNA: TGTGCCAGCAGATGGGGACTAGCGGGACCCGATACGCAGTATTTT; size: once; D: TRBD2; V: TRBV2; J: TRBJ2-3
CDR3: CASSLGGGLWNTIYF; DNA: TGTGCCAGCAGTTTAGGGGGTGGTCTATGGAACACCATATATTTT; size: many; D: NA; V: TRBV28; J: TRBJ1-3
CDR3: CSVDRGGNEQFF; DNA: TGCAGCGTTGATCGGGGTGGTAATGAGCAGTTCTTC; size: few; D: NA; V: TRBV29-1; J: TRBJ2-1
CDR3: CASRRSTGEGEKLFF; DNA: TGTGCCAGCAGGAGGTCGACAGGGGAAGGTGAAAAACTGTTTTTT; size: NA; D: TRBD1; V: TRBV28; J: TRBJ1-4
CDR3: CASSLVAQQYQETQYF; DNA: TGTGCCAGCAGCTTAGTTGCTCAGCAGTACCAAGAGACCCAGTACTTC; size: NA; D: NA; V: TRBV11-2; J: TRBJ2-5
CDR3: CASSEEGTGGKLQYF; DNA: TGTGCCAGCAGTGAAGAAGGGACAGGGGGCAAGTTGCAGTACTTC; size: NA; D: TRBD1; V: TRBV6-1; J: TRBJ2-7
CDR3: CASSPGASGRGEQFF; DNA: TGTGCCAGCAGCCCAGGAGCTAGCGGGAGAGGTGAGCAGTTCTTC; size: NA; D: TRBD2; V: TRBV7-2; J: TRBJ2-1
CDR3: CASSLDGLNGEQFF; DNA: TGTGCCAGCAGCTTAGATGGGCTGAACGGTGAGCAGTTCTTC; size: NA; D: NA; V: TRBV7-2; J: TRBJ2-1
CDR3: CAWSIGANEKLFF; DNA: TGTGCCTGGAGTATCGGCGCTAATGAAAAACTGTTTTTT; size: NA; D: NA; V: TRBV30; J: TRBJ1-4
CDR3: CASNERDIETQYF; DNA: TGTGCCAGCAATGAGCGCGATATAGAGACCCAGTACTTC; size: few; D: NA; V: TRBV2; J: TRBJ2-5
CDR3: CASSRPEGMKDTEAFF; DNA: TGTGCCAGCAGCCGCCCTGAGGGAATGAAGGACACTGAAGCTTTCTTT; size: NA; D: NA; V: TRBV5-6; J: TRBJ1-1
CDR3: CASSSSPQGSTEAFF; DNA: TGCGCCAGCAGCTCGTCCCCACAGGGGTCCACTGAAGCTTTCTTT; size: NA; D: TRBD1; V: TRBV5-1; J: TRBJ1-1
CDR3: CASSLGAGGIDEQYF; DNA: TGTGCTAGCAGCTTAGGTGCAGGGGGCATCGACGAGCAGTACTTC; size: NA; D: TRBD1; V: TRBV7-7; J: TRBJ2-7
CDR3: CASSVDGEYGYTF; DNA: TGTGCCAGTAGTGTGGACGGAGAGTATGGCTACACCTTC; size: NA; D: NA; V: TRBV19; J: TRBJ1-2
CDR3: CASSPEGGIGSPLHF; DNA: TGTGCCAGCAGCCCAGAGGGGGGGATTGGTTCACCCCTCCACTTT; size: few; D: NA; V: TRBV11-3; J: TRBJ1-6
CDR3: CASSEQGARSPLHF; DNA: TGTGCCAGCAGTGAACAGGGGGCAAGATCACCCCTCCACTTT; size: few; D: TRBD1; V: TRBV6-1; J: TRBJ1-6
CDR3: CASRMGGGASYEQYF; DNA: TGTGCCAGTAGGATGGGTGGCGGAGCGAGCTACGAGCAGTACTTC; size: NA; D: NA; V: TRBV19; J: TRBJ2-7